This TCR beta chain was sequenced for a study of PD-1 blockade in classical Hodgkin lymphoma. Study-wide context: Nivolumab was administered to patients intravenously at 3 mg/kg every 2 weeks.

Overall study results and limits: The authors excluded patients who started nivolumab under 1 year after ASCT.

On this clone: Its target is not known.

This CDR3 region has 14 residues. CDR1 MNHEY and CDR2 SVGAGI come from the germline V gene. The ends lost 3 bases at V and 5 bases at J; junction bases unmatched: 6. Only in-frame clones appear in the TCRdb table, and some are missing; sequencing was by immunoSEQ multiplex PCR. The sample consists of 98,000 or so clones, roughly nine tenths of them appearing once. Brentuximab vedotin exposure varied among the patients, all of whom had relapsed after autologous stem cell transplantation. The patients, who had relapsed/refractory classical Hodgkin lymphoma, achieved best responses of complete response, partial response or progressive disease.

The sequencing here drew on peripheral blood mononuclear cells (PBMCs), taken before the second cycle of nivolumab. The chain has TRBV6-5 and TRBJ1-1; TRBD1 agrees at 7 bases. The sequence was collected from a human donor with classical Hodgkin lymphoma. CDR3 in amino acids: CASSYRTGATEAFF. DNA for the CDR3: TGTGCCAGCAGTTATCGAACAGGGGCTACTGAAGCTTTCTTT.